Each of the 29 T cell receptor beta chains below was sequenced from the same sample in a study of cytomegalovirus exposure and HLA in healthy donors. With 60 Vbeta and 13 Jbeta primers, the PCR was carried out. Sequenced by immunoSEQ multiplex PCR; TCRdb stores in-frame clones only, minus some. Of 150,000 or so clones in the sample, roughly 66% were seen once. The sample comprised PBMCs. The receptor set was obtained from a woman between 18 and 29 years old in good health and CMV-seronegative.

This chain joins TRBV28 and TRBJ2-7, with a possible D match to TRBD2 (7 bases). This CDR3 has 14 amino acids. Between the trimmed V and J ends, which lost 8 bases and 3 bases, there was a span of 17 bases. Germline V gene sequence: CDR1 MDHEN, CDR2 SYDVKM. The CDR3 loop is CASLTGGRSYEQYF. Written as DNA, the CDR3 is TGTGCCAGCCTAACGGGGGGCAGGAGCTACGAGCAGTACTTC.

The chain has TRBV7-2 and TRBJ2-7; weak D call: TRBD2 (6 bases). The germline V gene has CDR1 SGHTA and CDR2 FQGNSA. The CDR3 length is 14 residues. V lost 7 bases and J 6 bases, leaving 19 bases between the germline ends. CDR3 DNA: TGTGCCAGCACCCTCATGGACTGGGGAGGCGAGCAGTACTTC. Protein sequence: CASTLMDWGGEQYF.

This sequence joins TRBV7-6 and TRBJ2-7; 7 bases line up with TRBD1. V shed 5 bases, J shed 3 bases, and the junction held 7 bases outside the gene matches. Germline lookup yields CDR1 SGHVS and CDR2 FNYEAQ. CDR3 size: 14 residues. The CDR3 DNA sequence: TGTGCCAGCAGCGTAGGACAGGTGGGCTACGAGCAGTACTTC. Protein: CASSVGQVGYEQYF.

The chain joins TRBV6-4 to TRBJ2-1; 10 positions match TRBD2. This CDR3 is 14 amino acids long. The V gene end was trimmed by 3 bases and the J gene end by 9 bases; junction bases not matched to a gene: 5. Germline V gene data show CDR1 as MRHNA and CDR2 as SNTAGT. The CDR3 reads CASSEAGGRGEQFF. The CDR3 DNA reads TGTGCCAGCAGTGAAGCGGGAGGGCGGGGTGAGCAGTTCTTC.

With regard to this clone: The same CDR3 can be traced to other DNA sequences in this sample. The rearrangement joins TRBV7-2 to TRBJ2-5; D is perhaps TRBD1 (6 bases). Between the trimmed V and J ends, which lost 5 bases and 5 bases, there was a span of 15 bases. The CDR3 runs to 14 residues. Germline V gives CDR1 SGHTA, CDR2 FQGNSA. The CDR3 here is CASSLTGWGETQYF. CDR3 nucleotide sequence: TGTGCCAGCAGCCTTACAGGGTGGGGCGAGACCCAGTACTTC.

The CDR3 bases are TGTGCCAGCAGCTTATACCTCCCATTGGCGGGAGTAAACGAGCAGTACGTC. Residues: CASSLYLPLAGVNEQYV. The V and J genes are TRBV7-2 and TRBJ2-7; 7 bases map to TRBD2. Germline V gene lookup returns CDR1 SGHTA and CDR2 FQGNSA. The junction had 15 bases not matched to a gene; V was cut back by 2 bases and J by 5 bases. The CDR3 has 17 amino acids.

This clone was picked up a small number of times. The CDR3 sequence is CASSRSSGASTDTQYF. The CDR3, as DNA: TGTGCCAGCAGCCGCTCTAGCGGGGCAAGCACAGATACGCAGTATTTT. The chain recombines TRBV6-6 with TRBJ2-3; 9 nucleotides match TRBD2. Germline assignment: CDR1 MNHNY and CDR2 SVGAGI (reference sequence). The CDR3 sequence is 16 residues long. The V segment lost 6 bases and the J segment 0 bases; nucleotides outside the gene matches: 7.

This chain joins TRBV18 and TRBJ1-2, with D possibly being TRBD1 (6 bases). CDR1 and CDR2 from the germline V gene are KGHSH and LQKENI. The CDR3 extends over 13 amino acids. The germline V and J ends were trimmed by 8 bases and 8 bases, with 18 bases remaining between them. The CDR3 sequence: CASTEQGFEGYTF. The CDR3 DNA is TGTGCCAGCACCGAACAGGGTTTCGAGGGCTACACCTTC.

The J gene is TRBJ1-1, the V gene TRBV5-6; D is uncertain. V dropped 1 base and J dropped 0 bases, with 4 bases sitting between them. This CDR3 spans 13 amino acids. Germline V gene lookup returns CDR1 SGHDT and CDR2 YYEEEE. The CDR3 DNA is TGTGCCAGCAGCTTGCTTTTGAACACTGAAGCTTTCTTT. Its translation: CASSLLLNTEAFF.

This chain uses TRBV25-1 with TRBJ2-1; D possibly corresponds to TRBD2 (5 bases). Germline V gene data show CDR1 as MGHDK and CDR2 as SYGVNS. CDR3 length: 14 amino acids. Trimming took off 4 bases at V and 6 bases at J, with 13 bases between the two ends. In DNA form, the CDR3 reads TGTGCCAGCAGTGCCCCCGGCGGGTTCAATGAGCAGTTCTTC. It encodes CASSAPGGFNEQFF.

This clone has more than one count but fewer than ten. As DNA, the CDR3 is TGTGCCAGCAGTGACTTCCTTGGGGACTCCACAGATACGCAGTATTTT. As protein: CASSDFLGDSTDTQYF. The chain combines TRBV6-1 with TRBJ2-3, with D maybe TRBD2 (6 bases). CDR1 MNHNS and CDR2 SASEGT come from the germline V gene. The CDR3 extends over 16 amino acids. The germline V and J ends were trimmed by 3 bases and 2 bases, with 15 bases remaining between them.

There are a few counts of this clone. This CDR3 reads CASSFGGEVAFF. DNA of the CDR3: TGCGCCAGCAGCTTTGGGGGGGAAGTGGCTTTCTTT. The V and J genes are TRBV5-1 and TRBJ1-1; maybe TRBD1 (5 bases). V was clipped by 2 bases and J by 11 bases, with 13 bases between them. Germline V CDR1 and CDR2: SGHRS, YFSETQ. CDR3 length: 12 residues.

The V call is TRBV7-2, the J call TRBJ2-2, with D perhaps matching TRBD2 (6 bases). The CDR3 extends over 15 amino acids. Per germline, CDR1 SGHTA and CDR2 FQGNSA. V shed 5 bases and J shed 5 bases, with 15 bases lying between them. The CDR3 is CASSTGLLRTGELFF. CDR3 in DNA: TGTGCCAGCAGCACGGGACTGCTAAGGACCGGGGAGCTGTTTTTT.

This chain uses TRBV28 with TRBJ2-2, with 11 bases that match TRBD2. The CDR3 has 17 amino acids. The junction had 10 bases not matched to a gene; V was cut back by 5 bases and J by 5 bases. Germline values: CDR1 MDHEN, CDR2 SYDVKM. CDR3: CASSLSWGTSGTGELFF. The CDR3, as DNA: TGTGCCAGCAGTCTCTCTTGGGGGACTAGCGGAACCGGGGAGCTGTTTTTT.

The rearrangement links TRBV7-9 to TRBJ1-5; the D gene is possibly TRBD1 (5 bases). The germline gives CDR1 SEHNR, CDR2 FQNEAQ (reference sequence). The V end lost 5 bases, the J end lost 4 bases, and 9 bases lay between the germline ends. This CDR3 is built from 13 residues. For the CDR3, the DNA is TGTGCCAGCAGCCAACAGGAGAATCAGCCCCAGCATTTT. This codes for CASSQQENQPQHF.

A few counts support this clone. The rearrangement joins TRBV6-5 to TRBJ1-6; D is unresolved. The V and J ends lost 4 bases and 8 bases respectively, with 15 bases between them. The CDR3 length is 15 residues. From germline, CDR1 is MNHEY and CDR2 SVGAGI. The CDR3 loop reads CASSFSLDRDSPLHF. Written as DNA, the CDR3 is TGTGCCAGCAGTTTTTCCCTCGACCGGGATTCACCCCTCCACTTT.

This rearrangement joins TRBV5-4 to TRBJ1-1, with 9 nucleotides matching TRBD1. The CDR3 loop spans 13 amino acids. J gave up 10 bases and V 4 bases, and 8 bases lay outside the gene matches. Germline-derived CDR1 and CDR2 are SGHNT and YYREEE (reference sequence). The chain's CDR3 is CASSPGTGLGAFF. DNA of the CDR3: TGTGCCAGCAGCCCCGGGACAGGGTTGGGAGCTTTCTTT.

This clone has just one count. The chain links TRBV6-4 to TRBJ2-2, with D possibly matching TRBD2 (7 bases). The V end was cut by 0 bases, the J end by 4 bases, with 15 bases between. The germline V gene encodes CDR1 MRHNA and CDR2 SNTAGT. The CDR3 consists of 17 residues. CDR3 sequence reads: CASSDSGGGHGTGELFF. CDR3 coding DNA: TGTGCCAGCAGTGACTCTGGGGGGGGCCATGGCACCGGGGAGCTGTTTTTT.

V gene TRBV11-3 combines with J gene TRBJ1-4; 7 nucleotides align to TRBD1. This CDR3 comprises 15 residues. V lost 4 bases and J lost 5; bases outside the gene matches: 7. CDR1 SGHNT and CDR2 YENEEA come from the germline V gene. Here the CDR3 DNA reads TGTGCCAGCAGCTCGCGACAGGGTCGAAATGAAAAACTGTTTTTT. Its protein is CASSSRQGRNEKLFF. Filled out from reference TRBV11-3 and TRBJ1-4, the complete variable domain reads EAGVVQSPRYKIIEKKQPVAFWCNPISGHNTLYWYLQNLGQGPELLIRYENEEAVDDSQLPKDRFSAERLKGVDSTLKIQPAELGDSAVYLCASSSRQGRNEKLFFGSGTQLSVL.

V is TRBV10-2 and J is TRBJ1-1, with D hard to call. Per the germline V gene, CDR1 is WSHSY and CDR2 is SAAADI. The V end was cut by 4 bases, the J end by 3 bases, with 12 bases between. The CDR3 sequence is 14 residues long. The CDR3 protein is CASSAVTLDTEAFF. CDR3 DNA sequence: TGCGCCAGCAGTGCCGTTACTTTAGACACTGAAGCTTTCTTT.

The rearrangement uses TRBV19 and TRBJ2-2; no clear D gene. The CDR3 consists of 11 residues. CDR1 LNHDA and CDR2 SQIVND come from the germline V gene (reference sequence). The germline V and J ends were trimmed by 6 bases and 3 bases, with 2 bases remaining between them. The CDR3 DNA sequence: TGTGCCAGTAGCGACACCGGGGAGCTGTTTTTT. Amino acid sequence: CASSDTGELFF.

The table lists this clone with a few counts. The rearrangement joins TRBV19 to TRBJ2-2, with D possibly TRBD2 on 6 matching bases. Germline CDR1 LNHDA, CDR2 SQIVND (reference sequence). This CDR3 contains 16 residues. Trimming removed 5 bases at V and 2 bases at J, with 15 bases between. CDR3 in amino acids: CASSSRGSFNTGELFF. The DNA of the CDR3 is TGTGCCAGTAGTTCCCGGGGGTCGTTTAACACCGGGGAGCTGTTTTTT. The full variable domain, its missing parts supplied by reference TRBV19 and TRBJ2-2, is DGGITQSPKYLFRKEGQNVTLSCEQNLNHDAMYWYRQDPGQGLRLIYYSQIVNDFQKGDIAEGYSVSREKKESFPLTVTSAQKNPTAFYLCASSSRGSFNTGELFFGEGSRLTVL.

The chain carries TRBV5-4 and TRBJ2-7; 8 positions agree with TRBD1. The germline gives CDR1 SGHNT, CDR2 YYREEE (reference sequence). The CDR3 extends over 15 amino acids. With 1 base clipped from V and 1 base from J, the junction kept 4 bases outside the gene matches. As DNA, the CDR3 is TGTGCCAGCAGCTTGACAGGGGGAGTTTCCTACGAGCAGTACTTC. Protein sequence: CASSLTGGVSYEQYF.

The J gene is TRBJ2-1, the V gene TRBV4-1, with TRBD2 identical over 16 bases. This CDR3 region has 16 residues. Germline trimming cut 4 bases from V and 8 bases from J; bases unmatched to any gene: 5. The V gene's germline CDR1 is MGHRA and CDR2 YSYEKL. The CDR3 bases are TGCGCCAGCAGCCCGGGACTAGCGGGAGGGCGGGATGAGCAGTTCTTC. As protein: CASSPGLAGGRDEQFF.

The J gene is TRBJ1-3, the V gene TRBV4-1; D uncertain. The CDR3 consists of 17 residues. V was cut by 0 bases and J by 6 bases, with 18 bases left in between. The V gene's germline CDR1 is MGHRA and CDR2 YSYEKL. The CDR3 here is CASSQDYGRGLENTIYF. The CDR3 coding sequence is TGCGCCAGCAGCCAAGATTATGGAAGAGGACTTGAAAACACCATATATTTT.

This clone was seen more than once but under ten times. V and J are TRBV4-1 and TRBJ1-2; 10 positions match TRBD1. The CDR3 contains 14 residues. Germline lookup yields CDR1 MGHRA and CDR2 YSYEKL. The ends lost 6 bases at V and 6 bases at J; junction bases unmatched: 7. CDR3 DNA sequence: TGCGCCAGCAGTGCGCCGGGACAGGGGCATGGCTACACCTTC. Translating it yields CASSAPGQGHGYTF.

The chain links TRBV7-9 to TRBJ2-3; 8 bases are a match to TRBD2. Germline V lookup: CDR1 SEHNR, CDR2 FQNEAQ (reference sequence). Losses at the gene ends were 8 bases for V and 5 bases for J; bases not matched to a gene: 9. The CDR3 consists of 14 residues. The CDR3 here is CASGKRERGDTQYF. For the CDR3, the DNA is TGTGCCAGCGGAAAGCGGGAGCGAGGAGATACGCAGTATTTT. Looking up the rest from reference TRBV7-9 and TRBJ2-3 gives the full variable domain: DTGVSQNPRHKITKRGQNVTFRCDPISEHNRLYWYRQTLGQGPEFLTYFQNEAQLEKSRLLSDRFSAERPKGSFSTLEIQRTEQGDSAMYLCASGKRERGDTQYFGPGTRLTVL.

V usage is TRBV5-4 and J usage is TRBJ2-3, with TRBD2 matching 8 bases. V was clipped by 1 base and J by 6 bases; unmatched bases: 13. Germline V gene sequence: CDR1 SGHNT, CDR2 YYREEE (reference sequence). This CDR3 is built from 17 residues. The CDR3 nucleotides are TGTGCCAGCAGCTTGTGGGGGGGAACGGGAGGGCCTGATACGCAGTATTTT. Amino acids: CASSLWGGTGGPDTQYF.

This chain joins TRBV5-1 and TRBJ2-5; TRBD1 is a possible D gene (6 bases). The CDR3 spans 13 residues. Germline assignment: CDR1 SGHRS and CDR2 YFSETQ. The V end was cut by 4 bases, the J end by 5 bases, with 12 bases between. The CDR3 coding sequence is TGCGCCAGCAGCAGCACAGGGTCGGAGACCCAGTACTTC. Translated, it gives CASSSTGSETQYF.